The rows below give T cell receptor beta chains drawn from one sample of a study of blood T cell repertoires in COVID-19. Data came from immunoSEQ multiplex PCR; TCRdb stores just in-frame clones and leaves some out. This table has fewer than 400,000 clones, about 85% appearing once. The specimen was peripheral blood. The origin of the receptors is a woman aged 18-29 years with acute or convalescent COVID-19. The CDR3 runs from the conserved cysteine through the conserved F or W. The D gene is left open where the match is weak. Size values are once, few and many counts, or a class for expanded clones, and some rows have none.

>TRBJ2-7|NA|TRBV2|NA
CASSEVRTPYEQYF
TGTGCCAGCAGTGAAGTAAGGACACCTTACGAGCAGTACTTC
>TRBJ1-1|TRBD1|TRBV19|NA
CASNLPQQGNKMNTEAFF
TGTGCCAGTAACCTCCCCCAACAGGGGAATAAGATGAACACTGAAGCTTTCTTT
>TRBJ2-6|NA|TRBV25-1|once
CASSEGRGANVLTF
TGTGCCAGCAGTGAGGGGAGAGGGGCCAACGTCCTGACTTTC
>TRBJ1-6|NA|TRBV30|NA
CAWSARQSNSPLHF
TGTGCCTGGAGCGCCCGACAGTCAAATTCACCCCTCCACTTT
>TRBJ1-2|NA|TRBV11-2|NA
CASSLGQGNNYGYTF
TGTGCCAGCAGCTTAGGGCAGGGGAATAACTATGGCTACACCTTC
>TRBJ2-1|NA|TRBV24-1|NA
CATSFGLEQFF
TGTGCCACCAGTTTCGGTCTTGAGCAGTTCTTC
>TRBJ1-3|TRBD1|TRBV19|NA
CASSQMTGVGNTIYF
TGTGCCAGTAGTCAGATGACAGGGGTCGGAAACACCATATATTTT
>TRBJ2-3|NA|TRBV7-9|NA
CASSLVASVPLTDTQYF
TGTGCCAGCAGCTTAGTTGCTAGCGTCCCCCTCACAGATACGCAGTATTTT
>TRBJ1-2|TRBD1|TRBV27|NA
CASTGTGYGYTF
TGTGCCAGCACAGGGACAGGCTATGGCTACACCTTC
>TRBJ1-2|TRBD1|TRBV6-5|NA
CASSPTDRDYHGYTF
TGTGCCAGCAGTCCGACGGACAGGGACTACCACGGCTACACCTTC
>TRBJ1-5|NA|TRBV24-1|NA
CATSDAGPSNQPQHF
TGTGCCACCAGTGACGCGGGACCCAGCAATCAGCCCCAGCATTTT
>TRBJ2-7|TRBD2|TRBV19|once
CASMGGRAWNEQYF
TGTGCCAGTATGGGAGGGAGGGCCTGGAACGAGCAGTACTTC
>TRBJ2-2|NA|TRBV4-2|NA
CASSPGDPNTGELFF
TGTGCCAGCAGCCCGGGGGACCCAAACACCGGGGAGCTGTTTTTT
>TRBJ1-1|TRBD1|TRBV30|NA
CAWSSPPGQVAFF
TGTGCCTGGAGTTCCCCCCCGGGACAGGTGGCTTTCTTT
>TRBJ2-2|TRBD1|TRBV7-8|NA
CASSLSGQVWAGELFF
TGTGCCAGCAGCTTGTCTGGACAGGTGTGGGCCGGGGAGCTGTTTTTT
>TRBJ1-1|TRBD1|TRBV3-1/TRBV3-2|NA
CASRRTGGTEAFF
TGTGCCAGCAGACGGACAGGGGGCACTGAAGCTTTCTTT
>TRBJ1-2|NA|TRBV27|NA
CASSLSGALGGYTF
TGTGCCAGCAGTTTATCTGGGGCCCTAGGGGGCTACACCTTC
>TRBJ1-5|NA|TRBV5-5|NA
CASSPGEGRTYSNQPQHF
TGTGCCAGCAGCCCCGGAGAGGGCAGGACCTATAGCAATCAGCCCCAGCATTTT
>TRBJ2-1|NA|TRBV27|NA
CASSPTGTSRNEQFF
TGTGCCAGCAGCCCAACCGGGACATCCAGGAATGAGCAGTTCTTC
>TRBJ1-4|TRBD1|TRBV4-1|NA
CASSQNQGEGEKLFF
TGCGCCAGCAGCCAAAATCAGGGGGAAGGTGAAAAACTGTTTTTT
>TRBJ1-4|NA|TRBV28|NA
CASSFRGDGGLNEKLFF
TGTGCCAGCAGTTTCCGGGGGGACGGGGGGCTTAATGAAAAACTGTTTTTT
>TRBJ1-3|TRBD1|TRBV12-5|NA
CASGPFQDRGRNTIYF
TGTGCTAGTGGCCCTTTCCAGGACAGGGGTCGAAACACCATATATTTT
>TRBJ2-7|TRBD1|TRBV19|once
CASRPPGQAYEQYF
TGTGCCAGTAGACCCCCGGGACAGGCCTACGAGCAGTACTTC
>TRBJ2-7|TRBD1|TRBV5-4|NA
CASSLNRDRGSYEQYF
TGTGCCAGCAGCTTGAACCGGGACAGGGGTTCCTACGAGCAGTACTTC
>TRBJ2-1|NA|TRBV6-5|NA
CASSYLTGNEQFF
TGTGCCAGCAGTTACCTAACAGGCAATGAGCAGTTCTTC
>TRBJ1-4|NA|TRBV5-1|NA
CASSLSGAEKLFF
TGCGCCAGCAGCCTGAGCGGGGCTGAAAAACTGTTTTTT